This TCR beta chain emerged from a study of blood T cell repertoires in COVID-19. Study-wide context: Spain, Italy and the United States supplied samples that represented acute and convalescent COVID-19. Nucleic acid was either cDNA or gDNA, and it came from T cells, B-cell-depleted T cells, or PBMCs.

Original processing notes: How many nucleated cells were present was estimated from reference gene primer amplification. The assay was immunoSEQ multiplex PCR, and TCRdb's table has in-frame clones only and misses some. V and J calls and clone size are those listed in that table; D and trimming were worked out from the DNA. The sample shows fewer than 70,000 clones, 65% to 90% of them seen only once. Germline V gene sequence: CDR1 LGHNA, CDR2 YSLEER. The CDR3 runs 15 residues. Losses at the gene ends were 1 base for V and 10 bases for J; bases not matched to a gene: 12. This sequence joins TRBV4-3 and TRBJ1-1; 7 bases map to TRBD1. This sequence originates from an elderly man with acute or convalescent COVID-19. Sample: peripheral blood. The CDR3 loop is CASSQGRYRGNVAFF. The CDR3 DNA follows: TGCGCCAGCAGCCAAGGTCGGTACAGGGGCAACGTAGCTTTCTTT.